The 23 T cell receptor beta chains listed next were all sequenced from one sample in a study of T cell repertoires in ileal Crohn's disease. Repertoires were generated with immunoSEQ multiplex PCR, while TCRdb's copy carries only in-frame clones and drops some. Counted here are about 14,000 clones, roughly four fifths occurring once; the ten biggest clones make up roughly 6.3%. Sequencing was carried out using ileal tissue. The receptors come from an adult with Crohn's disease.

The chain couples TRBV5-4 to TRBJ2-2; maybe TRBD2 (5 bases). CDR1 is SGHNT and CDR2 is YYREEE in the germline V gene (reference sequence). The CDR3 totals 14 residues. The germline V and J ends were trimmed by 4 bases and 6 bases, with 13 bases remaining between them. CDR3 sequence: CASSLNSVSGELFF. CDR3 DNA sequence: TGTGCCAGCAGCCTAAATAGCGTTTCCGGGGAGCTGTTTTTT.

The V gene is TRBV7-9, the J gene TRBJ2-5; possible D gene TRBD1, 6 bases. CDR3 length: 14 amino acids. Looked up from germline, CDR1 is SEHNR and CDR2 is FQNEAQ (reference sequence). Trimming took off 1 base at V and 4 bases at J, with 10 bases between the two ends. CDR3 residues: CASSLVGGIETQYF. CDR3 DNA: TGTGCCAGCAGCTTAGTTGGGGGCATAGAGACCCAGTACTTC.

The rearrangement links TRBV19 to TRBJ2-7; TRBD1 might be the D (6 bases). V gave up 3 bases and J gave up 0 bases, with 18 bases separating them. This CDR3 is 17 amino acids long. The V gene's germline CDR1 is LNHDA and CDR2 SQIVND (reference sequence). CDR3 DNA sequence: TGTGCCAGTAGTATTTCCACCGGGACACACAACTCCTACGAGCAGTACTTC. Amino acid sequence: CASSISTGTHNSYEQYF.

V usage is TRBV7-6 and J usage is TRBJ2-1; 14 nucleotides line up with TRBD2. Per the germline V gene, CDR1 is SGHVS and CDR2 is FNYEAQ. This CDR3 comprises 18 residues. The V gene end was trimmed by 3 bases and the J gene end by 6 bases; junction bases not matched to a gene: 10. CDR3 in DNA: TGTGCCAGCAGCTTGCCTAGACTAGCGGGAGGGTTGGGCAATGAGCAGTTCTTC. It codes for CASSLPRLAGGLGNEQFF.

The V call is TRBV7-9, the J call TRBJ2-1; TRBD2 might be the D (5 bases). V dropped 4 bases and J dropped 15 bases, with 13 bases sitting between them. Germline V gene sequence: CDR1 SEHNR, CDR2 FQNEAQ (reference sequence). This CDR3 contains 11 residues. CDR3 DNA: TGTGCCAGCAGCTCGCAACGGACTCGGTTCTTC. Its translation is CASSSQRTRFF.

This chain joins TRBV29-1 and TRBJ1-1; TRBD1 aligns across 7 bases. This CDR3 is built from 13 residues. With V trimmed by 6 bases and J by 0 bases, 4 bases remained unmatched. Germline-derived CDR1 and CDR2 are SQVTM and ANQGSEA. The CDR3 nucleotides are TGCAGCGTCCGGACAGGAATGAACACTGAAGCTTTCTTT. As protein: CSVRTGMNTEAFF.

The chain recombines TRBV10-1 with TRBJ2-7; TRBD2 is a possible D gene (6 bases). This CDR3 contains 13 residues. Germline assignment: CDR1 WNHNN and CDR2 SYGVQD (reference sequence). V was pared by 8 bases and J by 3 bases, with 14 bases between. CDR3 protein: CASGGLQLYEQYF. The CDR3 DNA reads as TGCGCCAGCGGGGGACTGCAACTCTACGAGCAGTACTTC.

The genes are TRBV11-2 and TRBJ2-2; 10 bases map to TRBD1. The CDR3 has 15 residues. Germline loops: CDR1 SGHAT, CDR2 FQNNGV. With V trimmed by 0 bases and J by 12 bases, 7 bases remained unmatched. The CDR3 loop reads CASSLEGTGVGQLFF. DNA of the CDR3: TGTGCCAGCAGCTTAGAAGGGACAGGGGTTGGGCAGCTGTTTTTT.

V is TRBV19 and J is TRBJ2-5; TRBD2 matches 14 bases. Germline V gives CDR1 LNHDA, CDR2 SQIVND (reference sequence). The V and J ends lost 7 bases and 4 bases, in that order; junction bases with no gene match: 5. This CDR3 region has 15 residues. The CDR3 here is CASKTSGRVGETQYF. Written as DNA, the CDR3 is TGTGCCAGTAAGACTAGCGGGAGGGTTGGAGAGACCCAGTACTTC.

The V call is TRBV6-6, the J call TRBJ2-3; 7 positions match TRBD2. Trimming at V came to 7 bases and at J to 0 bases, leaving 7 bases not matched to a gene. The germline gives CDR1 MNHNY, CDR2 SVGAGI (reference sequence). This CDR3 spans 15 amino acids. The CDR3 here is CASTDGGGSTDTQYF. In nucleotides, the CDR3 is TGTGCCAGCACCGACGGCGGGGGAAGCACAGATACGCAGTATTTT.

J is TRBJ1-5 and V is TRBV5-6, with D possibly matching TRBD1 (5 bases). This CDR3 has 13 amino acids. CDR1 is SGHDT, CDR2 YYEEEE, per germline. Trimming took off 3 bases at V and 4 bases at J, with 8 bases between the two ends. The CDR3 bases are TGTGCCAGCAGCTGGGGCCTTAATCAGCCCCAGCATTTT. Translation gives CASSWGLNQPQHF.

The chain links TRBV25-1 to TRBJ2-4, with TRBD2 matching over 7 bases. Germline CDR1 MGHDK, CDR2 SYGVNS. This CDR3 has 14 residues. J was trimmed by 7 bases and V by 8 bases; bases with no gene match: 11. The CDR3 nucleotides are TGTGCCAGCTCCGACGGGGGGTCTGGGAACATTCAGTACTTC. It encodes CASSDGGSGNIQYF.

The rearrangement uses TRBV6-1 and TRBJ2-7, with 11 bases identical to TRBD2. The CDR3 spans 16 residues. With V trimmed by 2 bases and J by 1 base, 4 bases remained unmatched. Germline V gene lookup returns CDR1 MNHNS and CDR2 SASEGT. CDR3 DNA: TGTGCCAGCAGTGAACAAATAGCGGGAGGGTCCTACGAGCAGTACTTC. Translation gives CASSEQIAGGSYEQYF.

This chain joins TRBV10-3 and TRBJ1-1, with D unclear. V was trimmed by 0 bases and J by 2 bases, leaving 16 bases between them. The V gene's germline CDR1 is ENHRY and CDR2 SYGVKD. CDR3 length: 17 amino acids. CDR3: CAISESNRRAKNTEAFF. In DNA form, the CDR3 reads TGTGCCATCAGTGAGTCGAATCGGAGGGCGAAAAACACTGAAGCTTTCTTT.

By proportion, this clone is medium-sized. CDR3 loop: CASTTVNEAGANVLTF. The CDR3 DNA reads as TGTGCCAGCACCACTGTTAACGAAGCTGGGGCCAACGTCCTGACTTTC. This chain joins TRBV6-6 and TRBJ2-6; D is ambiguous. Trimming took 7 bases from V and 2 from J, leaving 15 bases between them. Germline V CDR1 and CDR2: MNHNY, SVGAGI (reference sequence). The CDR3 is 16 residues long.

This chain uses TRBV29-1 with TRBJ1-1, with D possibly TRBD1 on 5 matching bases. The ends were cut back, 0 bases at V and 1 base at J, with 9 bases in the middle. This CDR3 is 14 amino acids long. The germline V gene has CDR1 SQVTM and CDR2 ANQGSEA. As DNA, the CDR3 is TGCAGCGTTGAAGATTGGGGCAAGAACACTGAAGCTTTCTTT. It is translated as CSVEDWGKNTEAFF.

This sequence joins TRBV6-6 and TRBJ1-2; D may be TRBD1 (5 bases). The CDR3 spans 13 residues. Germline V CDR1 and CDR2: MNHNY, SVGAGI (reference sequence). Trimming removed 5 bases at V and 5 bases at J, with 12 bases between. CDR3 sequence: CASSPGKGYGYTF. In DNA form, the CDR3 reads TGTGCCAGCAGTCCAGGGAAGGGGTATGGCTACACCTTC.

This clone was counted only a few times. The chain joins TRBV25-1 to TRBJ2-1; D uncertain. The V end lost 6 bases, the J end lost 0 bases, and 12 bases lay between the germline ends. Germline CDR1 and CDR2: MGHDK and SYGVNS. CDR3 size: 15 residues. CDR3 in amino acids: CASSPTRRSYNEQFF. The CDR3 coding sequence is TGTGCCAGCAGCCCAACGCGCCGCTCCTACAATGAGCAGTTCTTC.

The chain couples TRBV6-1 to TRBJ2-5, with 9 bases matching TRBD2. The CDR3 covers 14 residues. Germline values: CDR1 MNHNS, CDR2 SASEGT. After removal of 6 bases from V and 2 bases from J, the junction contained 4 bases not matched to a gene. The CDR3 reads CASSHSGGQETQYF. The CDR3 bases are TGTGCCAGCAGCCATAGCGGGGGACAAGAGACCCAGTACTTC.

The rearrangement links TRBV5-1 to TRBJ2-2, with D possibly being TRBD2 (6 bases). The length of the CDR3 is 16 residues. Deletions cut 5 bases from V and 4 bases from J, with 18 bases between. Germline CDR1 is SGHRS and CDR2 is YFSETQ. CDR3 loop: CASSGGSGSSTGELFF. In DNA, the CDR3 is TGCGCCAGCAGTGGCGGAAGCGGGTCGAGCACCGGGGAGCTGTTTTTT.

The chain couples TRBV5-8 to TRBJ2-3; 9 bases are a match to TRBD1. This CDR3 contains 16 residues. Losses at the gene ends were 4 bases for V and 6 bases for J; bases not matched to a gene: 12. Germline CDR1 SGHTS, CDR2 YDEGEE. CDR3 sequence reads: CASSLGQGSASDTQYF. For the CDR3, the DNA is TGTGCCAGCAGCCTAGGACAGGGGAGTGCGTCGGATACGCAGTATTTT.

The CDR3 DNA reads TGTGCCAGCAGCTTACTGCGGGCCCGAGCCGGAGATACGCAGTATTTT. Its translation: CASSLLRARAGDTQYF. The chain couples TRBV5-6 to TRBJ2-3; perhaps TRBD2 as D (5 bases). The CDR3 totals 16 residues. CDR1 SGHDT and CDR2 YYEEEE come from the germline V gene. Deletions cut 2 bases from V and 5 bases from J, with 18 bases between. The whole variable domain, remainder taken from reference TRBV5-6 and TRBJ2-3, is DAGVTQSPTHLIKTRGQQVTLRCSPKSGHDTVSWYQQALGQGPQFIFQYYEEEERQRGNFPDRFSGHQFPNYSSELNVNALLLGDSALYLCASSLLRARAGDTQYFGPGTRLTVL.

Remarks on this clone: The sample has other DNA sequences that encode this CDR3 too. J is TRBJ2-5 and V is TRBV20-1, with 7 bases lining up with TRBD1. V lost 5 bases and J lost 5; bases outside the gene matches: 2. There are 11 residues in the CDR3. In germline, CDR1 is DFQATT, CDR2 SNEGSKA (reference sequence). The CDR3 loop is CSAGTEETQYF. The CDR3 coding sequence is TGCAGTGCTGGGACAGAGGAGACCCAGTACTTC.